The 22 T cell receptor beta chains in this list originate from one sample, sequenced in a study of Graves' ophthalmopathy and Graves' hyperthyroidism (dated by TCRdb to the late 2010s). The listed sequencing device is Illumina HiSeq 2000. For repertoire sequencing, TCR beta CDR3 regions were amplified from RNA transcripts. The first round was an RT-PCR using HTBI primers with the Qiagen OneStep RT-PCR kit, and this first round was followed by a second-round multiplex PCR, then size selection and purification. TCRdb itself trimmed the public reads at Q25 with fastp, ran MiXCR and retained productive beta chains. Every entry covers one CDR3 protein and lists the most common genes and DNA from its rows. This sample lists 660,000 or so distinct CDR3 sequences; 35% to 45% were detected once. The leading ten clones occupy under 3.5% of the sample. Sequencing used peripheral blood. These receptors came from an adult man with Graves' ophthalmopathy.

As to this clonotype: The junction does not match germline at one end; this may be a read error. The chain couples TRBV10-3 to TRBJ1-5; 7 bases align to TRBD1. This CDR3 comprises 15 residues. The germline CDR1 and CDR2 sequences are ENHRY and SYGVKD. The CDR3 DNA reads as TGTGCCAGCAGTAAACCAGACAGGGGCAATCAGCCCCAGCATTTT. Protein product: CASSKPDRGNQPQHF.

This clonotype was counted only a few times. This sequence joins TRBV25-1 and TRBJ1-5; D is perhaps TRBD1 (5 bases). This CDR3 spans 14 amino acids. V dropped 4 bases and J dropped 9 bases, with 16 bases sitting between them. CDR1 and CDR2 (germline): MGHDK, SYGVNS. Here the CDR3 DNA reads TGTGCCAGCAGTGCTAGGGGCCTAGGGGTGCCCCAGCATTTT. Its protein product is CASSARGLGVPQHF.

V is TRBV29-1 and J is TRBJ1-4; 8 bases match TRBD1. With V trimmed by 7 bases and J by 5 bases, 3 bases remained unmatched. Looked up from germline, CDR1 is SQVTM and CDR2 is ANQGSEA. The CDR3 has 12 residues. The DNA for the CDR3 is TGCAGCGGCCGACAGGGGAATGAAAAACTGTTTTTT. Residues: CSGRQGNEKLFF.

This clonotype showed up just once. One end of the junction fails to match germline, which may point to a read error. V gene TRBV7-9 combines with J gene TRBJ1-5; 8 nucleotides agree with TRBD1. CDR3 length equals 15 residues. CDR1 and CDR2 from the germline V gene are SEHNR and FQNEAQ (reference sequence). The CDR3 coding sequence is TGCGCCAGCAGCCAAGAGGACAGGGCACAACAGCCCCAGCATTTT. Its protein product is CASSQEDRAQQPQHF. The whole variable domain, filled in from reference TRBV7-9 and TRBJ1-5, reads DTGVSQNPRHKITKRGQNVTFRCDPISEHNRLYWYRQTLGQGPEFLTYFQNEAQLEKSRLLSDRFSAERPKGSFSTLEIQRTEQGDSAMYLCASSQEDRAQQPQHFGDGTRLSIL.

This clonotype has a handful of counts. Sequence at one end of the junction differs from germline and may be a read error. CDR3 residues: CASSDWGRDGNTIYF. CDR3 sequence (DNA): TGTGCCAGCAGTGACTGGGGGCGCGACGGAAACACCATATATTTT. This chain joins TRBV10-3 and TRBJ1-3, with a possible D match to TRBD1 (6 bases). CDR1 ENHRY and CDR2 SYGVKD come from the germline V gene. The CDR3 is 15 residues long.

Notes on this clonotype: A junction end diverges from the germline sequence, so it may reflect a read error. The rearrangement joins TRBV10-3 to TRBJ2-6; weak D call: TRBD2 (5 bases). This CDR3 is built from 13 residues. CDR1 and CDR2 (germline): ENHRY, SYGVKD. Here the CDR3 DNA reads TGTGCCATCAGTGAATCCGGGGACAACGTCCTGACTTTC. It specifies CAISESGDNVLTF.

This clonotype came up a few times. The chain recombines TRBV5-8 with TRBJ2-5; TRBD1 is a possible D gene (6 bases). Between the trimmed V and J ends, which lost 5 bases and 5 bases, there was a span of 16 bases. Germline CDR1 is SGHTS and CDR2 is YDEGEE. The length of the CDR3 is 14 residues. The CDR3 here is CASRLFPGAETQYF. The DNA for the CDR3 is TGTGCCAGCAGGCTGTTTCCAGGGGCCGAGACCCAGTACTTC.

This chain links TRBV15 with TRBJ1-5, with a possible D match to TRBD1 (6 bases). CDR1 and CDR2 (germline): LNHNV, YYDKDF (reference sequence). This CDR3 has 23 amino acids. Deletions cut 7 bases from V and 7 bases from J, with 44 bases between. This CDR3 is CATNTGTTNTGELFFSGEQPQHF. Here the CDR3 DNA reads TGTGCCACCAACACCGGGACAACGAACACCGGGGAGCTGTTTTTTTCAGGGGAACAGCCCCAGCATTTT.

Concerning this clonotype itself: One base away lies a much larger clone, so this may be a sequencing read error. As the CDR3 is not closed by the conserved phenylalanine or tryptophan, this likely results from a read error. The chain combines TRBV5-6 with TRBJ1-2; 10 nucleotides line up with TRBD1. Germline V gene data show CDR1 as SGHDT and CDR2 as YYEEEE. The CDR3 extends over 15 amino acids. Unmatched junction bases numbered 5, after V lost 1 base and J lost 5 bases. DNA of the CDR3: TGTGCCAGCAGCTTGAACCGGGACAGGGGTTATGGCTACACCCTC. As protein: CASSLNRDRGYGYTL.

This clonotype occurred many times. The rearrangement joins TRBV2 to TRBJ1-5; possibly TRBD1 for D (5 bases). The CDR3 has 14 residues. In germline, CDR1 is SNHLY, CDR2 FYNNEI. Trimming shortened V by 6 bases and J by 2 bases, and 11 bases separated the two germline ends. This CDR3 is CASRVRDGNQPQHF. CDR3 coding DNA: TGTGCCAGCAGGGTCAGGGATGGCAATCAGCCCCAGCATTTT.

The chain uses TRBV7-3 and TRBJ2-2; D may be TRBD1 (6 bases). V was cut by 6 bases and J by 5 bases, with 19 bases left in between. Germline-derived CDR1 and CDR2 are SGHTA and FQGTGA. This CDR3 contains 16 residues. The CDR3 here is CASRQTGLVGTGELFF. Written as DNA, the CDR3 is TGTGCCAGCAGACAAACAGGGTTGGTGGGTACCGGGGAGCTGTTTTTT.

Concerning this clonotype itself: The CDR3 does not close with the conserved phenylalanine or tryptophan, likely indicating a read error. It is unclear where the CDR3 begins or ends on the DNA, so no DNA is shown, and the CDR3 is as TCRdb lists it. CDR3 in amino acids: CATSKTAT. V gene TRBV15 combines with J gene TRBJ1-6. Germline-derived CDR1 and CDR2 are LNHNV and YYDKDF (reference sequence). The CDR3 spans 8 residues, counting both ends.

Comments on this clonotype: The junction differs from germline at one of its ends, possibly a read error. The chain employs TRBV15 and TRBJ2-7; 11 positions agree with TRBD2. CDR3 size: 12 residues. Per germline, CDR1 LNHNV and CDR2 YYDKDF (reference sequence). The CDR3 reads CATTSGRREQYF. The CDR3 region has the DNA TGCGCCACCACTAGCGGGAGACGCGAGCAGTACTTC.

Worth noting for this clonotype: One junction end does not reproduce the germline sequence, and a read error may be involved. The chain uses TRBV7-2 and TRBJ2-7, with 10 bases lining up with TRBD2. The CDR3 loop spans 15 amino acids. Per the germline V gene, CDR1 is SGHTA and CDR2 is FQGNSA. The CDR3 loop reads CASSLLAGVPYEQCF. In nucleotides, the CDR3 is TGTGCCAGCAGCTTGCTAGCGGGAGTCCCCTACGAGCAGTGCTTC.

Of note for this clonotype: A much larger clone differs by one base, so this may be a read error. The rearrangement uses TRBV10-3 and TRBJ1-2; 7 bases are shared with TRBD1. Germline V CDR1 and CDR2: ENHRY, SYGVKD. CDR3 length: 16 amino acids. The CDR3 is CANSESPTGINYGYTF. The CDR3 region has the DNA TGTGCCAACAGTGAAAGTCCGACAGGGATCAACTATGGCTACACCTTC.

As concerns this clonotype: A clone one base away is much larger, so this may be a read error. The CDR3 nucleotides are TGTGCCGGCAGGCCCGCTTGGGGAACTAACTATGGCTACACCTTC. It encodes CAGRPAWGTNYGYTF. This sequence joins TRBV6-5 and TRBJ1-2; D unclear. The V gene's germline CDR1 is MNHEY and CDR2 SVGAGI. The CDR3 runs 15 residues.

The sample holds many counts of this clonotype. The chain has TRBV19 and TRBJ1-5; no firm D call. Trimming left V 1 base short and J 5 bases short, with 6 bases between. Germline CDR1 reads LNHDA; CDR2 reads SQIVND (reference sequence). CDR3 length: 13 amino acids. The DNA for the CDR3 is TGTGCCAGTAGTATAGGCGATTATCAGCCCCAGCATTTT. This sequence encodes CASSIGDYQPQHF.

This clonotype was recorded many times. The J gene is TRBJ1-1, the V gene TRBV6-6; possible D gene TRBD1, 5 bases. V lost 2 bases, J lost 3 bases, and 10 bases lay in between. The CDR3 covers 14 residues. Germline V CDR1 and CDR2: MNHNY, SVGAGI (reference sequence). CDR3 coding DNA: TGTGCCAGCAGTTACAGCAGGGAACACACTGAAGCTTTCTTT. Its translation: CASSYSREHTEAFF.

The chain has TRBV27 and TRBJ1-2; TRBD1 agrees at 10 bases. V was pared by 6 bases and J by 9 bases, with 10 bases of the junction left unmatched. Per germline, CDR1 MNHEY and CDR2 SMNVEV (reference sequence). The CDR3 sequence is 14 residues long. CDR3 loop: CASRRQGAGLSYTF. Written as DNA, the CDR3 is TGTGCCAGCAGGAGACAGGGGGCTGGTCTAAGCTACACCTTC.

This clonotype was recorded a few times. The chain links TRBV5-8 to TRBJ2-7; no clear D gene. The end of the DNA fits TRBJ2-4 better, so the J call may be wrong. The CDR3 loop spans 11 amino acids. The germline CDR1 and CDR2 sequences are SGHTS and YDEGEE. CDR3 amino acids: CASSEENIQYF. The CDR3 DNA is TGTGCCAGCAGCGAGGAAAACATTCAGTACTTC.

Of note for this clonotype: A clone one base away is much larger, so this may be a read error. V is TRBV20-1 and J is TRBJ1-2; D is possibly TRBD1 (5 bases). The CDR3 runs to 12 residues. The germline CDR1 and CDR2 sequences are DFQATT and SNEGSKA (reference sequence). Here the CDR3 DNA reads TGCAGTGCTCGGCGGGGGGAAGGTGGCTGCACCTTC. Residues: CSARRGEGGCTF.

The J gene is TRBJ1-2, the V gene TRBV7-2; weak D call: TRBD1 (6 bases). The CDR3 is made up of 18 amino acids. Germline V gene data show CDR1 as SGHTA and CDR2 as FQGNSA. V lost 5 bases and J lost 9, with 31 bases in between. The CDR3 DNA follows: TGTGCCAGCAGCACCGCTAGCGGGGGGGCAGGCAATCTATGCTGCTACACCTTC. Translating gives CASSTASGGAGNLCCYTF.